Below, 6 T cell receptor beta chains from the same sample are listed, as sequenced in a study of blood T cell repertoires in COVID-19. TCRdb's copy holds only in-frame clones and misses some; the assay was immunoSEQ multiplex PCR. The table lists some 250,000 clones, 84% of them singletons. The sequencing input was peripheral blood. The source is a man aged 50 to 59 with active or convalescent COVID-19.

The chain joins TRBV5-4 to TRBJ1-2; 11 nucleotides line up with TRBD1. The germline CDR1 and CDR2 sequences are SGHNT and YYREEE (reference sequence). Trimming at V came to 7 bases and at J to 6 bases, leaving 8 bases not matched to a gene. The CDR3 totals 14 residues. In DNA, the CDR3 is TGTGCCAGCGGGAGAGGGGACAGGGGGAATGGCTACACCTTC. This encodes CASGRGDRGNGYTF.

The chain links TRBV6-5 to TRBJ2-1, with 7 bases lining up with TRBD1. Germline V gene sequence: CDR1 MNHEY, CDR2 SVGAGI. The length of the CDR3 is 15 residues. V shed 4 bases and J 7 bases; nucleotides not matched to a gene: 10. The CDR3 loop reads CASSSRTGLWNEQFF. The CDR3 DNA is TGTGCCAGCAGTTCCCGGACAGGCCTATGGAATGAGCAGTTCTTC.

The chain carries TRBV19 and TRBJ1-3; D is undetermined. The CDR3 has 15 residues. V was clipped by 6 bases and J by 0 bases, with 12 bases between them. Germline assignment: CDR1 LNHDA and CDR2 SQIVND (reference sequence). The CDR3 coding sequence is TGTGCCAGTAGCGCAGGCCTTATCTCTGGAAACACCATATATTTT. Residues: CASSAGLISGNTIYF.

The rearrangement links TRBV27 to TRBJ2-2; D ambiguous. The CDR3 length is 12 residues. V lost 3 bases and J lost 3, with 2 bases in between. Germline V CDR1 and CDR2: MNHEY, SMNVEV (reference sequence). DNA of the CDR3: TGTGCCAGCAGTTTCTACACCGGGGAGCTGTTTTTT. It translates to CASSFYTGELFF.

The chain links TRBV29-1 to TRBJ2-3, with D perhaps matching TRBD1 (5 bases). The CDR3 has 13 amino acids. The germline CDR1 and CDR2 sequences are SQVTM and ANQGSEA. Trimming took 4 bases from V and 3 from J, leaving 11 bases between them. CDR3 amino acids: CSVAGQRTDTQYF. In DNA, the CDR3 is TGCAGCGTTGCAGGGCAGAGGACAGATACGCAGTATTTT.

The CDR3 region is CASSYRTGDSYEQYF. DNA of the CDR3: TGTGCCAGCAGCTACCGGACAGGGGACTCCTACGAGCAGTACTTC. The chain recombines TRBV7-2 with TRBJ2-7; the match to TRBD1 covers 9 bases. Losses at the gene ends were 4 bases for V and 0 bases for J; bases not matched to a gene: 4. The germline CDR1 and CDR2 sequences are SGHTA and FQGNSA. The CDR3 totals 15 residues.